This T cell receptor beta chain was profiled in a study of response to subunit inactivated influenza vaccine. This clonotype occurred many times. Germline V CDR1 and CDR2: MNHEY, SVGAGI. Losses at the gene ends were 2 bases for V and 5 bases for J; bases not matched to a gene: 3. The CDR3 is 14 amino acids. TCRdb used MiXCR to reprocess the RT-PCR reads, holding one entry per CDR3 protein. The sample lists about 190,000 distinct CDR3 sequences, over 13% seen once, with roughly 24% in the top ten. Material: CD8+ T cells sorted from PBMCs, obtained more than 4 days after vaccination. The sequence was obtained from a man aged 45-65 years who received an inactivated influenza vaccine. The chain employs TRBV6-5 and TRBJ1-1; the match to TRBD1 covers 9 bases. CDR3: CASSYGGQGTEAFF. Written as DNA, the CDR3 is TGTGCCAGCAGTTACGGTGGACAGGGGACTGAAGCTTTCTTT.